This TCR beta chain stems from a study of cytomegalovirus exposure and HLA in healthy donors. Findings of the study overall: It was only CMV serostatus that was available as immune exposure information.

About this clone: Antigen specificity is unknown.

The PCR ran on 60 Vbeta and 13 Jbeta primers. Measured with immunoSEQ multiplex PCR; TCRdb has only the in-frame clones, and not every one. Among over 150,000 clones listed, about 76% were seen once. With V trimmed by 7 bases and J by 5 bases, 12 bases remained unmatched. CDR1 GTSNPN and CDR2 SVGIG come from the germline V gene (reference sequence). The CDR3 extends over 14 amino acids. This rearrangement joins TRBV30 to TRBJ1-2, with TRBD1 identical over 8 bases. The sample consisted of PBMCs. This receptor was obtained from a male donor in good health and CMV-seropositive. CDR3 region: CASPGTGSAYGYTF. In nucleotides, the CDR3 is TGTGCCTCCCCGGGGACAGGTTCCGCTTATGGCTACACCTTC.